These T cell receptor beta chains were read from a single sample in a study of blood T cell repertoires in COVID-19. Some clones are missing from TCRdb's copy, which holds only in-frame ones; the method was immunoSEQ multiplex PCR. This sample has some 200,000 clones, with approximately 94% found just once. Sequenced material: peripheral blood. Source of these receptors: a man aged 25 to 40 with COVID-19, enrolled during active disease. The CDR3 runs from the conserved cysteine through the conserved F or W. Each record gives: V gene, J gene, D gene, clone size, CDR3 DNA, CDR3 protein. D genes are given only for firm matches. Clone size appears in some rows only: once, few, many, or a class for an expanded clone.

TRBV24-1	TRBJ1-4	.	once	TGTGCCACCAGTGACCTAAGGGGTCGGCAGGGTGGGGTCAATGAAAAACTGTTTTTT	CATSDLRGRQGGVNEKLFF
TRBV4-2	TRBJ2-1	TRBD2	.	TGTGCCAGCAGCCCCAATGGGGGACTAGCGGGGGCTAACCCATCCTACAATGAGCAGTTCTTC	CASSPNGGLAGANPSYNEQFF
TRBV5-5	TRBJ1-1	.	.	TGTGCCAGCAGCTTGTCAGAGAACACTGAAGCTTTCTTT	CASSLSENTEAFF
TRBV4-1	TRBJ1-1	TRBD1	.	TGCGCCAGTGTAGGACAGGGCGATAACACTGAAGCTTTCTTT	CASVGQGDNTEAFF
TRBV7-3	TRBJ1-2	.	.	TGTGCCAGCAGCTTAGGTCCGGAGGGCCGTGGCTACACCTTC	CASSLGPEGRGYTF
TRBV6-6	TRBJ1-1	TRBD1	.	TGTGCCAGCAGTGCCGACAGGGGGTTGGTTGACACTGAAGCTTTCTTT	CASSADRGLVDTEAFF
TRBV7-6	TRBJ2-2	TRBD2	.	TGTGCCAGCAGCTTAACAGCGGGACCGAACACCGGGGAGCTGTTTTTT	CASSLTAGPNTGELFF
TRBV4-1	TRBJ2-5	.	once	TGCGCCAGCAGCCAAGAAATATCGGGAACCGCCCAGTACTTC	CASSQEISGTAQYF
TRBV6-5	TRBJ1-6	.	.	TGTGCCAGCGGGGAAAGGGGCGGTTATAATTCACCCCTCCACTTT	CASGERGGYNSPLHF
TRBV7-2	TRBJ1-2	TRBD1	.	TGTGCCAGCAGCTTACTGGAGGGGACAGGGCGGTCTGGCTACACCTTC	CASSLLEGTGRSGYTF
TRBV11-2	TRBJ2-1	.	.	TGTGCCAGCAGCTTGGAGGCAGACTCCTACAATGAGCAGTTCTTC	CASSLEADSYNEQFF
TRBV29-1	TRBJ2-5	.	.	TGCAGCGTTGGACAGGTACTCCAAGAGACCCAGTACTTC	CSVGQVLQETQYF
TRBV6-6	TRBJ2-2	TRBD2	.	TGTGCCAGCAGTCCTGTTGCGGGGGTGGCCGGGGAGCTGTTTTTT	CASSPVAGVAGELFF
TRBV12-3/TRBV12-4	TRBJ1-2	.	.	TGTGCCAGCAGTCCCCGGGACTATGGCTACACCTTC	CASSPRDYGYTF
TRBV6-5	TRBJ2-2	TRBD1	.	TGTGCCAGCAGGGGGACAGGAACAAACACCGGGGAGCTGTTTTTT	CASRGTGTNTGELFF
TRBV27	TRBJ2-7	TRBD1	.	TGTGCCAGCAGTCCGTGGACAGGGGGCTACGAGCAGTACTTC	CASSPWTGGYEQYF
TRBV5-1	TRBJ2-3	TRBD2	.	TGCGCCAGCAGCCATGGTGGACTAGCGGCAGATACGCAGTATTTT	CASSHGGLAADTQYF
TRBV6-1	TRBJ1-3	TRBD1	.	TGTGCCAGCAGTGAATGGACAGGGCTTGGAAACACCATATATTTT	CASSEWTGLGNTIYF
TRBV5-4	TRBJ2-5	TRBD2	.	TGTGCCAGCAGCTTGGGACCGGCGGGGGGGCAAGAGACCCAGTACTTC	CASSLGPAGGQETQYF
TRBV9	TRBJ2-1	TRBD2	once	TGTGCCAGCAGCCTTAGCGGGGGGGACAATGAGCAGTTCTTC	CASSLSGGDNEQFF
TRBV30	TRBJ1-5	TRBD1	.	TGTGCCTGGAGTCCGGGACAGGGTGCTCAGCCCCAGCATTTT	CAWSPGQGAQPQHF
TRBV14	TRBJ1-6	TRBD1	few	TGTGCCAGCAGCCAGCCCGGACAGGGGATCGGTTCACCCCTCCACTTT	CASSQPGQGIGSPLHF
TRBV10-3	TRBJ2-5	TRBD1	.	TGTGCCATCAGGGGAGGACAGGGGGCACAAGAGACCCAGTACTTC	CAIRGGQGAQETQYF
TRBV5-5	TRBJ1-2	TRBD1	once	TGTGCCAGCAGCTCACGACAGGGGGATATAGGGGGCTACACCTTC	CASSSRQGDIGGYTF
TRBV2	TRBJ2-5	TRBD2	.	TGTGCCAGCAGTGAAAGAGCGGGGGGCCCCGGGACCCAGTACTTC	CASSERAGGPGTQYF
TRBV14	TRBJ2-7	TRBD1	.	TGTGCCAGCAGCCATGTGACAGGGGGCCAGCAGTACTTC	CASSHVTGGQQYF
TRBV28	TRBJ1-2	TRBD1	.	TGTGCCACCCAAACTCTGAGACAGGGGCCCAACTATGGCTACACCTTC	CATQTLRQGPNYGYTF
TRBV21-1	TRBJ1-1	.	.	TGTGCCAGCATTTTTCCCGGTACGGGGATGACTGAAGCTTTCTTT	CASIFPGTGMTEAFF
TRBV10-3	TRBJ2-7	TRBD1	once	TGTGCCATCAGTGAAAACAAAAGGGGGCGCAGAGACGAGCAGTACTTC	CAISENKRGRRDEQYF
TRBV7-3	TRBJ2-5	TRBD1	.	TGTGCCAGCAGCTTAATAGGCGACAGGGACCGGACCCAGTACTTC	CASSLIGDRDRTQYF
TRBV7-2	TRBJ2-3	.	.	TGTGCCAGCAGCCCAGGGTTTAGCACAGATACGCAGTATTTT	CASSPGFSTDTQYF
TRBV7-9	TRBJ2-2	.	.	TGTGCCAGCAGCAAAAGCCGTAACACCGGGGAGCTGTTTTTT	CASSKSRNTGELFF
TRBV5-1	TRBJ2-2	TRBD1	.	TGCGCCAGCAGCTTGGGTCTACAGGGGCCGGGGACCGGGGAGCTGTTTTTT	CASSLGLQGPGTGELFF
TRBV6-5	TRBJ2-2	TRBD1	.	TGTGCCAGCAGTCTCAGGGGGCGAACCGGGGAGCTGTTTTTT	CASSLRGRTGELFF
TRBV27	TRBJ1-5	TRBD1	.	TGTGCCAGCTCTGGACAGGCTAGCAATCAGCCCCAGCATTTT	CASSGQASNQPQHF
TRBV5-6	TRBJ2-1	.	.	TGTGCCAGCAGCTTGGATCTTCTAGATGCCAATGAGCAGTTCTTC	CASSLDLLDANEQFF
TRBV7-6	TRBJ1-3	.	once	TGTGCCAGCAGCCGGGGGGGGGTTGGAAACACCATATATTTT	CASSRGGVGNTIYF
TRBV2	TRBJ1-2	.	.	TGTGCCAGCAGTGAAGGGGACGGGGGAGGCTACACCTTC	CASSEGDGGGYTF
TRBV6-5	TRBJ2-7	TRBD1	once	TGTGCCAGCAGTTACTCCTATAACAGGGGGCAATACGAGCAGTACTTC	CASSYSYNRGQYEQYF
TRBV7-3	TRBJ1-2	.	.	TGTGCCAGCAGCGCAGGGGAAAACTATGGCTACACCTTC	CASSAGENYGYTF
TRBV6-5	TRBJ1-3	.	once	TGTGCCAGCAGACCGACAGATAACTCTGGAAACACCATATATTTT	CASRPTDNSGNTIYF
TRBV12-3/TRBV12-4	TRBJ2-5	TRBD1	once	TGTGCCAGCAGTTCGGGACAGCGGGAGACCCAGTACTTC	CASSSGQRETQYF
TRBV10-3	TRBJ2-1	.	.	TGTGCCATCAGTGACCGGGGAAGCTCCTACAATGAGCAGTTCTTC	CAISDRGSSYNEQFF
TRBV6-6	TRBJ2-7	TRBD1	.	TGTGCCAGCAGTTACTCGACAGGGGGCGTCTACGAGCAGTACTTC	CASSYSTGGVYEQYF
TRBV30	TRBJ1-1	TRBD1	.	TGTGCCTGGAGTAAGAGACAGGGAAGGTGGAGCACTGAAGCTTTCTTT	CAWSKRQGRWSTEAFF
TRBV12-3/TRBV12-4	TRBJ1-2	.	few	TGTGCCAGCAGTTTACACAATAACTATGGCTACACCTTC	CASSLHNNYGYTF
TRBV11-2	TRBJ1-1	.	.	TGTGCCAGCAGCTTAAGGTTCGGGGGGAGCACTGAAGCTTTCTTT	CASSLRFGGSTEAFF
TRBV27	TRBJ2-1	TRBD2	.	TGTGCCAGCAAGATAGCGGGGGGCTTCAATGAGCAGTTCTTC	CASKIAGGFNEQFF
TRBV5-1	TRBJ1-4	TRBD1	.	TGCGCCAGCTCCGAACCGGGACAGACTAATGAAAAACTGTTTTTT	CASSEPGQTNEKLFF
TRBV5-1	TRBJ1-4	TRBD1	.	TGCGCCAGCAGCGCGGAGGGGGCAGCTAATGAAAAACTGTTTTTT	CASSAEGAANEKLFF